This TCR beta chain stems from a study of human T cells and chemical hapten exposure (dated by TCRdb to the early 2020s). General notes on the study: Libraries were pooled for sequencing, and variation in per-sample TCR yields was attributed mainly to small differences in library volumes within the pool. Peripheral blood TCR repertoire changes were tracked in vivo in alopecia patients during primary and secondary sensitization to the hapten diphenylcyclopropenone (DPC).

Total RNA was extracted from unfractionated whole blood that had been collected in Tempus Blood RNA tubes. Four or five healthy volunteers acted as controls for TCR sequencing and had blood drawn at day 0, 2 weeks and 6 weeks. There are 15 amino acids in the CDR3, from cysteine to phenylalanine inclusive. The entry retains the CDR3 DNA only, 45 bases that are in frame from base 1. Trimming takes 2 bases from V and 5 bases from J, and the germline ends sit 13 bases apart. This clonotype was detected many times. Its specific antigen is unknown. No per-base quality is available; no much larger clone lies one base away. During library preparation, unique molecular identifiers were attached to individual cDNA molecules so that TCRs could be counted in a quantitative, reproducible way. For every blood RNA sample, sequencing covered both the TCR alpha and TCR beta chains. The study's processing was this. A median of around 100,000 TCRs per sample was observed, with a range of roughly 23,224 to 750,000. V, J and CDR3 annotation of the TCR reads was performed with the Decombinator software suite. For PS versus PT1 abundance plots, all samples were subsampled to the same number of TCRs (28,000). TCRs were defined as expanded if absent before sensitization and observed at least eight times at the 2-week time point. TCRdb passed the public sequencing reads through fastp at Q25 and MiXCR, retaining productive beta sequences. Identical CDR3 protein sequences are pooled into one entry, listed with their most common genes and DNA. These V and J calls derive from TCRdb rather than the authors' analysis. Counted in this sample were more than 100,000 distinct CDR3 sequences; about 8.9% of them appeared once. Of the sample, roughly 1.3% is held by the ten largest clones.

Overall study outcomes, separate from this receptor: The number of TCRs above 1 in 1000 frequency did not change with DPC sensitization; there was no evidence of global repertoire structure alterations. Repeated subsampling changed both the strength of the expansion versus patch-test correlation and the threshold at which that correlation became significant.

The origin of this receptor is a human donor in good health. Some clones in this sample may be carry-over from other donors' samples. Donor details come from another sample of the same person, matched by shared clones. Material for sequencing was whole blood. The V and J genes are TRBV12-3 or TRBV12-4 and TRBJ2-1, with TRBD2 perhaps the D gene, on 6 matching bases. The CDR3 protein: CASSLRGSRNNEQFF. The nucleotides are TGTGCCAGCAGTTTACGGGGGAGCCGTAACAATGAGCAGTTCTTC.